The 26 T cell receptor beta chains presented below share a single source sample, sequenced in a study of cytomegalovirus exposure and HLA in healthy donors. Some clones are missing from TCRdb's copy, which holds only in-frame ones; the method was immunoSEQ multiplex PCR. The sample yields under 150,000 clones, almost 85% seen once. Sequences were obtained from PBMCs. These receptors all come from a woman aged 25-40 years in good health and CMV-seronegative.

The chain has TRBV7-9 and TRBJ1-4, with D possibly TRBD1 on 5 matching bases. The V gene lost 1 base and the J gene lost 10 bases, with 16 bases spanning the gap. Germline V CDR1 and CDR2: SEHNR, FQNEAQ (reference sequence). CDR3 size: 15 residues. Here the CDR3 reads CASSLDAGYIGKLFF. CDR3 bases: TGTGCCAGCAGCTTAGATGCAGGGTATATCGGAAAACTGTTTTTT.

The chain recombines TRBV2 with TRBJ1-2; TRBD1 agrees at 7 bases. V was pared by 6 bases and J by 10 bases, with 14 bases of the junction left unmatched. The CDR3 sequence is 14 residues long. The germline V gene encodes CDR1 SNHLY and CDR2 FYNNEI. CDR3 coding DNA: TGTGCCAGCAGGGAAAGGGGGACAGTTGGGGACTACACCTTC. The encoded protein is CASRERGTVGDYTF.

The chain recombines TRBV9 with TRBJ2-1, with 7 bases identical to TRBD1. Looked up from germline, CDR1 is SGDLS and CDR2 is YYNGEE. V lost 4 bases and J lost 9; bases outside the gene matches: 19. The CDR3 consists of 17 residues. Here the CDR3 DNA reads TGTGCCAGCAGCTCCCAAACCGGGACAGACGACCCCCTTGAGCAGTTCTTC. It encodes CASSSQTGTDDPLEQFF.

The gene calls are TRBV18 and TRBJ1-6; TRBD1 might be the D (6 bases). The CDR3 runs to 14 residues. CDR1 and CDR2 from the germline V gene are KGHSH and LQKENI. The V gene lost 5 bases and the J gene lost 10 bases, with 15 bases spanning the gap. In DNA form, the CDR3 reads TGTGCCAGCTCAAACCGGGACAAGGACTCACCCCTCCACTTT. Residues: CASSNRDKDSPLHF.

V usage is TRBV27 and J usage is TRBJ2-7; 7 bases align to TRBD1. The CDR3 has 14 amino acids. The germline gives CDR1 MNHEY, CDR2 SMNVEV (reference sequence). The V gene end was trimmed by 6 bases and the J gene end by 2 bases; junction bases not matched to a gene: 7. The CDR3 region is CASRRQGATYEQYF. The CDR3 bases are TGTGCCAGCAGGCGACAGGGAGCGACCTACGAGCAGTACTTC.

The CDR3 sequence: CASSWTVFSTEAFF. CDR3 bases: TGTGCCAGCAGTTGGACAGTTTTTAGCACTGAAGCTTTCTTT. J is TRBJ1-1 and V is TRBV28; tentative D call: TRBD1 (6 bases). Germline V gives CDR1 MDHEN, CDR2 SYDVKM. The CDR3 contains 14 residues. Trimming shortened V by 4 bases and J by 4 bases, and 13 bases separated the two germline ends.

The V and J genes are TRBV27 and TRBJ2-1, with a tentative D call TRBD1 (5 bases). CDR1 is MNHEY, CDR2 SMNVEV, per germline (reference sequence). V was shortened by 8 bases and J by 7 bases, with 24 bases between the two germline ends. The CDR3 extends over 16 amino acids. The DNA for the CDR3 is TGTGCCAGCTCTCCTCTATCCAGGCAGGGTCGAAATGAGCAGTTCTTC. Amino acids: CASSPLSRQGRNEQFF.

The chain recombines TRBV5-1 with TRBJ2-7; 8 positions match TRBD2. Germline V gene data show CDR1 as SGHRS and CDR2 as YFSETQ. The V and J ends lost 4 bases and 6 bases, in that order; junction bases with no gene match: 9. The CDR3 consists of 14 residues. This chain's CDR3 is CASSPPGGTGEQYF. CDR3 sequence (DNA): TGCGCCAGCAGCCCACCGGGGGGGACCGGCGAGCAGTACTTC.

CDR3 nucleotides: TGCAGCGTTGGGTCCGGGACAGGGGTTTATGAGCAGTTCTTC. Translation: CSVGSGTGVYEQFF. The J gene is TRBJ2-1, the V gene TRBV29-1, with 10 bases aligning to TRBD1. With V trimmed by 4 bases and J by 8 bases, 8 bases remained unmatched. Germline CDR1 and CDR2: SQVTM and ANQGSEA. The CDR3 contains 14 residues.

V usage is TRBV9 and J usage is TRBJ2-2; D is possibly TRBD2 (6 bases). Germline V CDR1 and CDR2: SGDLS, YYNGEE. This CDR3 contains 16 residues. Deletions cut 0 bases from V and 6 bases from J, with 15 bases between. The DNA for the CDR3 is TGTGCCAGCAGCGTAGAAGGCGGGCGGGGAGCCGGGGAGCTGTTTTTT. Translating gives CASSVEGGRGAGELFF.

The V gene is TRBV19, the J gene TRBJ2-1; TRBD1 matches at 7 bases. V was pared by 6 bases and J by 7 bases, with 12 bases of the junction left unmatched. The germline V gene encodes CDR1 LNHDA and CDR2 SQIVND (reference sequence). The CDR3 length is 15 residues. CDR3 amino acids: CASSPRGSIPNEQFF. As DNA, the CDR3 is TGTGCCAGTAGCCCCAGGGGGTCGATCCCAAATGAGCAGTTCTTC. Together with reference TRBV19 and TRBJ2-1, the CDR3 gives the full variable domain: DGGITQSPKYLFRKEGQNVTLSCEQNLNHDAMYWYRQDPGQGLRLIYYSQIVNDFQKGDIAEGYSVSREKKESFPLTVTSAQKNPTAFYLCASSPRGSIPNEQFFGPGTRLTVL.

The chain is built from TRBV11-2 and TRBJ1-4, with D possibly TRBD1 on 5 matching bases. The CDR3 consists of 16 residues. The germline V gene has CDR1 SGHAT and CDR2 FQNNGV. Trimming pared 0 bases from V and 10 bases from J, leaving 18 bases between. CDR3 amino acids: CASSLDRPGGGRKLFF. CDR3 coding DNA: TGTGCCAGCAGCTTAGATCGGCCCGGGGGAGGGAGAAAACTGTTTTTT.

The chain employs TRBV5-1 and TRBJ1-4; 7 nucleotides align to TRBD1. V gave up 1 base and J gave up 2 bases; unmatched junction bases: 5. This CDR3 comprises 16 residues. Germline V gene sequence: CDR1 SGHRS, CDR2 YFSETQ. This CDR3 reads CASSLTGDPTNEKLFF. CDR3 nucleotide sequence: TGCGCCAGCAGCTTGACAGGGGACCCCACTAATGAAAAACTGTTTTTT.

This chain connects TRBV2 to TRBJ2-5; D gene uncertain. V gave up 4 bases and J gave up 4 bases, with 10 bases separating them. The germline gives CDR1 SNHLY, CDR2 FYNNEI. The CDR3 is 13 amino acids. The CDR3 here is CASSGFGPETQYF. CDR3 DNA: TGTGCCAGCAGTGGTTTTGGGCCAGAGACCCAGTACTTC.

The gene calls are TRBV5-6 and TRBJ1-4; D remains unclear. V was clipped by 3 bases and J by 3 bases, with 12 bases between them. Germline values: CDR1 SGHDT, CDR2 YYEEEE. This CDR3 region has 15 residues. The CDR3 sequence: CASSYRGASNEKLFF. The DNA of the CDR3 is TGTGCCAGCAGCTACCGTGGTGCGTCTAATGAAAAACTGTTTTTT.

This chain links TRBV5-1 with TRBJ2-3; 10 bases line up with TRBD1. V shed 2 bases, J shed 1 base, and the junction held 4 bases outside the gene matches. Germline assignment: CDR1 SGHRS and CDR2 YFSETQ. The CDR3 contains 16 residues. CDR3 in DNA: TGCGCCAGCAGCTTCCGCGGACAGGGGGGCACAGATACGCAGTATTTT. It translates to CASSFRGQGGTDTQYF.

This clone came up once. One end of the junction does not line up with germline, which may come from a read error. The chain couples TRBV9 to TRBJ2-7, with a weak D call TRBD2 (5 bases). The CDR3 totals 14 residues. CDR1 is SGDLS and CDR2 is YYNGEE in the germline V gene. This CDR3 reads CASSIRTDSDEQYF. DNA of the CDR3: TGTGCCAGCAGCATCCGGACGGACTCCGACGAGCAGTACTTC.

The chain carries TRBV27 and TRBJ2-1, with D maybe TRBD1 (6 bases). V was cut by 8 bases and J by 4 bases, with 12 bases left in between. Looked up from germline, CDR1 is MNHEY and CDR2 is SMNVEV (reference sequence). The CDR3 extends over 13 amino acids. This CDR3 is CASGRTAYNEQFF. In nucleotides, the CDR3 is TGTGCCAGCGGAAGGACAGCATACAATGAGCAGTTCTTC.

The rearrangement joins TRBV27 to TRBJ2-2, with D perhaps matching TRBD1 (6 bases). The CDR3 runs to 14 residues. Germline lookup yields CDR1 MNHEY and CDR2 SMNVEV (reference sequence). V gave up 5 bases and J gave up 6 bases, with 13 bases separating them. DNA for the CDR3: TGTGCCAGCAGTAACACGAGGGGGTCCGGGGAGCTGTTTTTT. It is translated as CASSNTRGSGELFF.

The V and J genes are TRBV29-1 and TRBJ2-5; TRBD1 might be the D (5 bases). V was cut by 4 bases and J by 5 bases, with 11 bases left in between. Germline V gives CDR1 SQVTM, CDR2 ANQGSEA. CDR3 size: 12 residues. As DNA, the CDR3 is TGCAGCGTTGTGTGGCAGGGCGAGACCCAGTACTTC. Residues: CSVVWQGETQYF.

V gene TRBV30 combines with J gene TRBJ1-3, with D possibly TRBD1 on 6 matching bases. This CDR3 spans 16 amino acids. The V and J ends lost 3 bases and 0 bases respectively, with 15 bases between them. Germline CDR1 and CDR2: GTSNPN and SVGIG (reference sequence). The CDR3 protein is CAWRKPRDNSGNTIYF. Here the CDR3 DNA reads TGTGCCTGGAGAAAACCCCGGGACAACTCTGGAAACACCATATATTTT.

This clone has only a few counts. This chain uses TRBV5-1 with TRBJ2-7; D may be TRBD2 (6 bases). The length of the CDR3 is 17 residues. V lost 1 base, J lost 1 base, and 18 bases lay in between. Germline values: CDR1 SGHRS, CDR2 YFSETQ. Written as DNA, the CDR3 is TGCGCCAGCAGCTTGCCTAGGGGAGGCAGTTGGTCCTACGAGCAGTACTTC. Its protein product is CASSLPRGGSWSYEQYF.

The rearrangement joins TRBV5-1 to TRBJ2-1, with a tentative D call TRBD1 (6 bases). The ends were cut back, 3 bases at V and 0 bases at J, with 10 bases in the middle. The CDR3 totals 15 residues. Germline assignment: CDR1 SGHRS and CDR2 YFSETQ. CDR3 DNA: TGCGCCAGCAGCTCGGACAGTTCCTCCTACAATGAGCAGTTCTTC. Protein product: CASSSDSSSYNEQFF.

V is TRBV10-3 and J is TRBJ1-2, with 10 bases identical to TRBD1. CDR3 length: 12 amino acids. The V segment lost 6 bases and the J segment 8 bases; nucleotides outside the gene matches: 3. Germline V gene sequence: CDR1 ENHRY, CDR2 SYGVKD. The CDR3 reads CAIRGQGNGYTF. The CDR3 DNA follows: TGTGCCATCAGGGGACAGGGGAACGGCTACACCTTC.

This clone was recorded a few times. The chain employs TRBV19 and TRBJ1-5; maybe TRBD1 (5 bases). Trimming stripped 9 bases from V and 0 bases from J, with 15 bases between. CDR1 LNHDA and CDR2 SQIVND come from the germline V gene (reference sequence). The CDR3 runs 15 residues. The CDR3 here is CASNYGQGSNQPQHF. The CDR3 DNA is TGTGCCAGCAACTACGGGCAGGGTAGCAATCAGCCCCAGCATTTT.

The CDR3 DNA is TGTGCCAGCAGTTACTCAACCCAGGCCTACGAGCAGTACTTC. This codes for CASSYSTQAYEQYF. V usage is TRBV6-6 and J usage is TRBJ2-7, with unresolved D. Germline V gene lookup returns CDR1 MNHNY and CDR2 SVGAGI (reference sequence). The CDR3 loop spans 14 amino acids. Trimming stripped 0 bases from V and 2 bases from J, with 8 bases between.